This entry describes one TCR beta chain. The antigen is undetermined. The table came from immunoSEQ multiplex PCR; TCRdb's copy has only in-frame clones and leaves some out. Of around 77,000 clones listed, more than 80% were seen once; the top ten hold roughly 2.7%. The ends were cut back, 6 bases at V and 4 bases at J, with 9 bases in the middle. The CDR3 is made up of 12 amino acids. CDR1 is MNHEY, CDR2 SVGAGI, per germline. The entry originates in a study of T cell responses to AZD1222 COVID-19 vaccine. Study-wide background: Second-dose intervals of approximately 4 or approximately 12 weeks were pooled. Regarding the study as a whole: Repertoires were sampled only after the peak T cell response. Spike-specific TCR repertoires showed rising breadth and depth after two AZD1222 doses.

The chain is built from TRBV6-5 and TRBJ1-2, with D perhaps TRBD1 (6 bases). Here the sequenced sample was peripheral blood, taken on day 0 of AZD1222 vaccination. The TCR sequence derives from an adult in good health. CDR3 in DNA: TGTGCCAGCAGGACAGGAACCTATGGCTACACCTTC. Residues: CASRTGTYGYTF.